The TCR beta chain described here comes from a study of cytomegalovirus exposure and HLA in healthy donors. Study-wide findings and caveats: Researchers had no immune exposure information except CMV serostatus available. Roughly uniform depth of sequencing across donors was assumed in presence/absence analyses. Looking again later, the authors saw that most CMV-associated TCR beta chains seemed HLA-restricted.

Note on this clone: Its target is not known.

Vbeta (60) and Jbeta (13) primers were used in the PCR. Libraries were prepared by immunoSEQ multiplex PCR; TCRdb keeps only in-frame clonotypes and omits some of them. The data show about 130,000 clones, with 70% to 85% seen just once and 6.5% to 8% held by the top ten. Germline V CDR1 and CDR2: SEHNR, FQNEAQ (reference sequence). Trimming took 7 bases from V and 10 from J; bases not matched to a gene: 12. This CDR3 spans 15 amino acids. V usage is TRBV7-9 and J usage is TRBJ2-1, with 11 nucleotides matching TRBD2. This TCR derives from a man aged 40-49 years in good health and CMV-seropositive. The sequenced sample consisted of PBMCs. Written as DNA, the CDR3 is TGTGCCAGCAACCAGATGACTAGCGGGAAGGGCGAGCAGTTCTTC. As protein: CASNQMTSGKGEQFF.